Listed below are T cell receptor beta chains from one sample, sequenced in a study of blood T cell repertoires in COVID-19. Clones were read by immunoSEQ multiplex PCR, and TCRdb kept only the in-frame ones, dropping some. The repertoire holds a few hundred thousand clones, with roughly 85% as singletons. The sequenced sample consisted of peripheral blood. These receptors all stem from a man in his forties or fifties with active or convalescent COVID-19. CDR3s include the opening cysteine and the closing phenylalanine or tryptophan. A D gene is named only where the DNA matches it firmly. Clone size is shown for a subset of rows, as once, few, many or a class of expanded clone.

J	size	D	V	DNA	CDR3
TRBJ2-7	-	TRBD1	TRBV11-1	TGTGCCAGCAGCGTCAGTGACAGGGCCTCCTACGAGCAGTACTTC	CASSVSDRASYEQYF
TRBJ2-7	-	TRBD2	TRBV5-1	TGCGCCAGCAGCTTGGGGACTAGCGGGAGATCCTACGAGCAGTACTTC	CASSLGTSGRSYEQYF
TRBJ1-5	-	-	TRBV24-1	TGTGCCACCAGCGAGGGAGGGTATAGCAATCAGCCCCAGCATTTT	CATSEGGYSNQPQHF
TRBJ1-6	-	TRBD1	TRBV18	TGTGCCAGCTCACCTGGGACAGGTCACAATTCACCCCTCCACTTT	CASSPGTGHNSPLHF
TRBJ1-2	once	TRBD1	TRBV19	TGTGCCAGTAGGGACCTTGGGACAGCTCGCTATGGCTACACCTTC	CASRDLGTARYGYTF
TRBJ1-1	-	-	TRBV7-9	TGTGCCAGCAGCCCACTCGGAGGTGCCACTGAAGCTTTCTTT	CASSPLGGATEAFF
TRBJ1-2	-	-	TRBV2	TGTGCCAGCAGTGAGGGGCTTAACTATGGCTACACCTTC	CASSEGLNYGYTF
TRBJ1-1	-	-	TRBV5-1	TGCGCCAGCAGCTCACAGGGCCCTCCTGACACTGAAGCTTTCTTT	CASSSQGPPDTEAFF
TRBJ1-1	-	-	TRBV5-4	TGTGCCAGCAGCTCCCAGTGGAACACTGAAGCTTTCTTT	CASSSQWNTEAFF
TRBJ1-6	-	TRBD1	TRBV3-1/TRBV3-2	TGTGCCAGCAGCCAAGGACAGGGGAGTTCTACCCTCCACTTT	CASSQGQGSSTLHF
TRBJ2-1	-	TRBD2	TRBV5-6	TGTGCCAGCAGCTTGGGACTAGCGACAAGCTCCTACAATGAGCAGTTCTTC	CASSLGLATSSYNEQFF
TRBJ1-2	few	-	TRBV28	TGTGCCAGCACAGTCTCAAGGGGCTCCCTCTATGGCTACACCTTC	CASTVSRGSLYGYTF
TRBJ1-6	-	TRBD1	TRBV9	TGTGCCAGCAGCGTTAAGGGACAGATAAATTCACCCCTCCACTTT	CASSVKGQINSPLHF
TRBJ1-1	once	-	TRBV6-1	TGTGCCAGCAGTGAAATACAGGGAGCTGAAGCTTTCTTT	CASSEIQGAEAFF